This entry describes one T cell receptor beta chain. As yet, its antigen is unknown. Since a much larger clone is just one base distant, this may be a read error. Preparing the TCRbeta library involved the use of unique molecular identifiers. Each CDR3 protein is one row after TCRdb ran MiXCR on the PCR reads. This sample carries a few hundred thousand distinct CDR3 sequences, more than 9% of them seen once, and the ten largest clones take less than 25%. The V gene end was trimmed by 8 bases and the J gene end by 7 bases; junction bases not matched to a gene: 9. The CDR3 has 12 amino acids. Germline CDR1 is DFQATT and CDR2 is SNEGSKA (reference sequence). This sample was taken from a study of T-cell reconstitution after alpha-beta-depleted transplantation in children. Study results and caveats: Once a year had passed after transplant, T-cell counts and diversity came mostly from newly produced T cells.

The source was peripheral blood, collected 180 days after TCRalphabeta/CD19-depleted stem cell transplant. The V and J genes are TRBV20-1 and TRBJ2-5, with 8 bases aligning to TRBD1. The receptor was derived from a male patient aged 2-10 years who had a stem cell transplant for chronic granulomatous disease, so the T cells may come from the graft donor. The CDR3 here is CSSIQGEVTQYF. The CDR3 nucleotides are TGCAGTTCTATACAGGGGGAGGTGACCCAGTACTTC.